What follows are 14 T cell receptor beta chains derived from one specimen sequenced in a study of cytomegalovirus exposure and HLA in healthy donors. The PCR contained 60 Vbeta and 13 Jbeta primers. Profiling relied on immunoSEQ multiplex PCR, and the TCRdb table lists in-frame clones only, not all of them. The sample holds some 100,000 clones, around 70% seen once. Sequencing was carried out using PBMCs. The receptor set was obtained from a woman in her forties or fifties in good health and CMV-seropositive.

This chain links TRBV11-3 with TRBJ2-2; D possibly corresponds to TRBD2 (6 bases). Trimming left V 2 bases short and J 7 bases short, with 14 bases between. The CDR3 runs 15 residues. Germline V gene lookup returns CDR1 SGHNT and CDR2 YENEEA. CDR3 sequence: CASSLTGVIDGELFF. The DNA of the CDR3 is TGTGCCAGCAGCTTAACGGGAGTGATTGACGGGGAGCTGTTTTTT.

Comment on this clone: The final CDR3 position lacks the conserved phenylalanine or tryptophan, pointing to a likely read error. This chain joins TRBV2 and TRBJ2-7, with D tentatively TRBD1 (7 bases). The germline CDR1 and CDR2 sequences are SNHLY and FYNNEI. The CDR3 extends over 15 amino acids. Trimming took off 4 bases at V and 3 bases at J, with 16 bases between the two ends. The CDR3 DNA reads TGTGCCAGCAGTGGGGGGGCAGGGGGGATCTACGAGCAGTACCTC. It yields the protein CASSGGAGGIYEQYL.

The chain recombines TRBV15 with TRBJ2-2; D perhaps matches TRBD1 (6 bases). V gave up 3 bases and J gave up 0 bases, with 11 bases separating them. Germline CDR1 LNHNV, CDR2 YYDKDF (reference sequence). The CDR3 is 16 amino acids. The DNA for the CDR3 is TGTGCCACCAGCAGCGTTAGGACAGCGAACACCGGGGAGCTGTTTTTT. Amino acid sequence: CATSSVRTANTGELFF.

V is TRBV28 and J is TRBJ2-5; TRBD1 matches 8 bases. V lost 3 bases, J lost 5 bases, and 11 bases stayed unmatched. This CDR3 comprises 16 residues. Per germline, CDR1 MDHEN and CDR2 SYDVKM. CDR3 in DNA: TGTGCCAGCAGTTTCCCGGACAGGGCGGGTCCCGAGACCCAGTACTTC. Translating gives CASSFPDRAGPETQYF.

This clone was counted only a few times. The chain has TRBV10-3 and TRBJ2-6, with 12 bases matching TRBD1. This CDR3 contains 18 residues. Germline V gene data show CDR1 as ENHRY and CDR2 as SYGVKD. The V and J ends lost 0 bases and 2 bases, in that order; junction bases with no gene match: 2. The CDR3 sequence is CAISESGQGAPGANVLTF. CDR3 DNA sequence: TGTGCCATCAGTGAGTCGGGACAGGGGGCGCCTGGGGCCAACGTCCTGACTTTC.

This rearrangement joins TRBV7-8 to TRBJ2-5; TRBD2 is a possible D gene (5 bases). Trimming took off 5 bases at V and 11 bases at J, with 21 bases between the two ends. From germline, CDR1 is SGHVS and CDR2 FQNEAQ. The CDR3 has 14 amino acids. This CDR3 reads CASSPDGGRVEQYF. The CDR3 DNA reads TGTGCCAGCAGCCCAGACGGCGGGCGCGTGGAGCAGTACTTC.

The chain employs TRBV7-8 and TRBJ2-2; 10 positions agree with TRBD2. Germline assignment: CDR1 SGHVS and CDR2 FQNEAQ. This CDR3 contains 16 residues. V lost 5 bases to trimming and J lost 1 base; unmatched junction nucleotides: 4. This CDR3 is CASSGRTSGNTGELFF. CDR3 in DNA: TGTGCCAGCAGCGGCCGGACTAGCGGGAACACCGGGGAGCTGTTTTTT. Looking up the rest from reference TRBV7-8 and TRBJ2-2 gives the full variable domain: GAGVSQSPRYKVAKRGQDVALRCDPISGHVSLFWYQQALGQGPEFLTYFQNEAQLDKSGLPSDRFFAERPEGSVSTLKIQRTQQEDSAVYLCASSGRTSGNTGELFFGEGSRLTVL.

The gene calls are TRBV27 and TRBJ1-2; TRBD1 aligns across 9 bases. Germline trimming cut 2 bases from V and 8 bases from J; bases unmatched to any gene: 15. The CDR3 sequence is 17 residues long. Per germline, CDR1 MNHEY and CDR2 SMNVEV (reference sequence). The CDR3 reads CASSLTKDRGQLYGYTF. DNA of the CDR3: TGTGCCAGCAGTTTAACTAAGGACAGGGGACAATTATACGGCTACACCTTC.

This chain joins TRBV6-6 and TRBJ2-7; D gene ambiguous. Germline CDR1 reads MNHNY; CDR2 reads SVGAGI (reference sequence). Trimming shortened V by 5 bases and J by 3 bases, and 5 bases separated the two germline ends. The CDR3 is 11 residues long. The CDR3 nucleotides are TGTGCCAGCAGTGAGAGCTACGAGCAGTACTTC. Translating gives CASSESYEQYF.

The chain joins TRBV4-1 to TRBJ2-7, with 9 bases aligning to TRBD1. Germline CDR1 reads MGHRA; CDR2 reads YSYEKL. The J segment lost 9 bases and the V segment lost 3 bases, leaving 6 bases of the junction unmatched. The CDR3 runs 13 residues. In nucleotides, the CDR3 is TGCGCCAGCAGCCACAGTAACAGGGGGCGGCAGTACTTC. As protein: CASSHSNRGRQYF.

The chain carries TRBV4-1 and TRBJ2-3; the D is unclear. CDR1 and CDR2 (germline): MGHRA, YSYEKL. Trimming removed 0 bases from V and 4 bases from J, with 11 bases in between. The length of the CDR3 is 15 residues. Written as DNA, the CDR3 is TGCGCCAGCAGCCAAGAGGGCGCAGGCCCAGATACGCAGTATTTT. This codes for CASSQEGAGPDTQYF.

The chain links TRBV15 to TRBJ2-7; D might be TRBD2 (5 bases). CDR1 is LNHNV, CDR2 YYDKDF, per germline (reference sequence). This CDR3 spans 14 amino acids. V was pared by 0 bases and J by 7 bases, with 13 bases between. The CDR3 DNA sequence: TGTGCCACCAGCAGAGATAGGACCCAGCGGGAGCAGTACTTC. This sequence encodes CATSRDRTQREQYF.

The V call is TRBV5-4, the J call TRBJ2-7; 7 positions match TRBD1. The CDR3 has 14 amino acids. With 5 bases clipped from V and 5 bases from J, the junction kept 10 bases outside the gene matches. Per the germline V gene, CDR1 is SGHNT and CDR2 is YYREEE (reference sequence). The CDR3, as DNA: TGTGCCAGCAGGACCGACAGGGTAATCGACGAGCAGTACTTC. Protein: CASRTDRVIDEQYF.

The rearrangement uses TRBV15 and TRBJ2-5; tentative D call: TRBD2 (5 bases). The CDR3 sequence is 16 residues long. Germline values: CDR1 LNHNV, CDR2 YYDKDF (reference sequence). The V end was cut by 1 base, the J end by 5 bases, with 17 bases between. CDR3 residues: CATSRGRPEGRETQYF. For the CDR3, the DNA is TGTGCCACCAGCAGAGGACGCCCTGAGGGCCGGGAGACCCAGTACTTC.